The following is a TCR beta chain sequence with its context. This specimen belongs to a study of T cell responses to AZD1222 COVID-19 vaccine. Clones were read by immunoSEQ multiplex PCR, and TCRdb kept only the in-frame ones, dropping some. The data show just under 90,000 clones, approximately 91% seen once. CDR3 length: 16 residues. The chain joins TRBV12-2 to TRBJ2-2; the DNA was not used to check the table's D call, TRBD2. TRBV12-2 is designated a pseudogene. This clonotype was sampled from an adult in good health. Sequences were derived from peripheral blood, sampled on day 0 of AZD1222 vaccination. The CDR3, as DNA: TGTGCAAGTCGCTCCGCAACCGCCGCGGACACCGGGGAGCTGTTTTTT. Protein: CASRSATAADTGELFF.